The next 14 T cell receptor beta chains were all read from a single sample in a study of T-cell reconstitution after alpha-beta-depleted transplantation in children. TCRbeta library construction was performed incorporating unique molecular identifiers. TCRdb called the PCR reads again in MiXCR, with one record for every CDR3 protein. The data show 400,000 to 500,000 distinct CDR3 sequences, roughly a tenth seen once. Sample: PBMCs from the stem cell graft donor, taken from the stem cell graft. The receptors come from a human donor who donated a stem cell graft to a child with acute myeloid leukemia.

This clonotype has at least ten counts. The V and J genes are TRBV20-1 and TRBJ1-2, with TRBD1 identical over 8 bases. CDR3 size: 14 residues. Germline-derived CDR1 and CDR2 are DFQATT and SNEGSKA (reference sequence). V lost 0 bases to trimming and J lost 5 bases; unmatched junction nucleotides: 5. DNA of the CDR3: TGCAGTGCTAGAGAGGGGACAGGACCTTATGGCTACACCTTC. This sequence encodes CSAREGTGPYGYTF.

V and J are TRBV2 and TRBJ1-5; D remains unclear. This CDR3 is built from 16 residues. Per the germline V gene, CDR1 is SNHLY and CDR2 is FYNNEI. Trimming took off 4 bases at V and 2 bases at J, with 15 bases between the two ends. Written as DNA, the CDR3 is TGTGCCAGCAGTGGGGGAGGGATGCTAGGCAATCAGCCCCAGCATTTT. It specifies CASSGGGMLGNQPQHF.

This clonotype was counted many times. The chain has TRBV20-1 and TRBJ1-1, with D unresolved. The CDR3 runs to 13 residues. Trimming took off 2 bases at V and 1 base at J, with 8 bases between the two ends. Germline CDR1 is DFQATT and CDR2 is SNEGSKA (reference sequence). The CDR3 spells CSARLSGNTEAFF. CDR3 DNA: TGCAGTGCTAGACTTTCAGGGAACACTGAAGCTTTCTTT.

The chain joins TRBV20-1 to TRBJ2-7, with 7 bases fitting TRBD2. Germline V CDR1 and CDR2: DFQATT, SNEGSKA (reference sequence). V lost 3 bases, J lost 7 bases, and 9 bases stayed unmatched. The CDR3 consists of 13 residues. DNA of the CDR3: TGCAGTGCTAGTCGGACTAGGGGAGGGGAGCAGTACTTC. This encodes CSASRTRGGEQYF.

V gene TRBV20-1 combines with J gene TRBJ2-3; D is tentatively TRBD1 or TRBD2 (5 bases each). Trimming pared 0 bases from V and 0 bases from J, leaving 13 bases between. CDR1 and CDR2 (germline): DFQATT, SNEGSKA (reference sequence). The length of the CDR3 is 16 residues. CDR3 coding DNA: TGCAGTGCTAGAGATTGGGGGACGGCAAGCACAGATACGCAGTATTTT. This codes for CSARDWGTASTDTQYF.

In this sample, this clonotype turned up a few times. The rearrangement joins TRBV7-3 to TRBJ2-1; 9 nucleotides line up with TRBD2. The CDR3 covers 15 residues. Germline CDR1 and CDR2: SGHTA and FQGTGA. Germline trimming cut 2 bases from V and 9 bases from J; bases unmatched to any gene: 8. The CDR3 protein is CASSLVRGRGGEQFF. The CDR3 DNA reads TGTGCCAGCAGCTTAGTGCGCGGGAGGGGCGGTGAGCAGTTCTTC.

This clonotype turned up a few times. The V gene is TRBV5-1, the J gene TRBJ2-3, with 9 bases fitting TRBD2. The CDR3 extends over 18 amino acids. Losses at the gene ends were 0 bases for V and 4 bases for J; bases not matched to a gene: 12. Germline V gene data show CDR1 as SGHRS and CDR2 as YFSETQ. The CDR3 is CASSLVGPGAGGADTQYF. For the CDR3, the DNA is TGCGCCAGCAGCTTGGTGGGACCTGGAGCGGGAGGCGCAGATACGCAGTATTTT.

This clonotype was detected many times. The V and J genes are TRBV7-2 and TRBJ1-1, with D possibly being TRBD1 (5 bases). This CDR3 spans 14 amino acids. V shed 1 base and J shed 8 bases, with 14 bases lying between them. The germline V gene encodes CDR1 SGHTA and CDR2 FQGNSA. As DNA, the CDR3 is TGTGCCAGCAGCTTAGAATGGAAGGCAGGGGAAGCTTTCTTT. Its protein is CASSLEWKAGEAFF.

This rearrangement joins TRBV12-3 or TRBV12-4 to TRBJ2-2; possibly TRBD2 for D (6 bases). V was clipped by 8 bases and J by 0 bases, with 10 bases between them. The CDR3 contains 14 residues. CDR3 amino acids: CASVAATNTGELFF. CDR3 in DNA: TGTGCCAGCGTAGCGGCGACGAACACCGGGGAGCTGTTTTTT.

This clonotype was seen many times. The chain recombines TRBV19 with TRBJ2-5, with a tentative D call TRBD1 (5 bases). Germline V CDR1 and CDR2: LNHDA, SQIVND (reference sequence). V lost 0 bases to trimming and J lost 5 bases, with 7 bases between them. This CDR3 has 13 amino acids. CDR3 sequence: CASSIEGVETQYF. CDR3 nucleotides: TGTGCCAGTAGTATAGAAGGGGTGGAGACCCAGTACTTC. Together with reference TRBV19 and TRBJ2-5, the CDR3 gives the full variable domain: DGGITQSPKYLFRKEGQNVTLSCEQNLNHDAMYWYRQDPGQGLRLIYYSQIVNDFQKGDIAEGYSVSREKKESFPLTVTSAQKNPTAFYLCASSIEGVETQYFGPGTRLLVL.

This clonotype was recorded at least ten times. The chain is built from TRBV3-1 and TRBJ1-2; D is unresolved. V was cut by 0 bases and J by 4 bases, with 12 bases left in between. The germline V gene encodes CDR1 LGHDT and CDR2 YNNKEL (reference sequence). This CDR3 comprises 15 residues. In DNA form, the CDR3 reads TGTGCCAGCAGCCAAGATCACTTGACTCTCTATGGCTACACCTTC. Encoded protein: CASSQDHLTLYGYTF.

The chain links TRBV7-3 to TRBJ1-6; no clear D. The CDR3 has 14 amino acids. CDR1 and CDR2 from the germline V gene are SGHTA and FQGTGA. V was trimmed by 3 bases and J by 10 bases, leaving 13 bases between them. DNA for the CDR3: TGTGCCAGCAGCTTGGGTCGGGGTGAGTCACCCCTCCACTTT. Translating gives CASSLGRGESPLHF. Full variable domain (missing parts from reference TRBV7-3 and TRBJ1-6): GAGVSQTPSNKVTEKGKYVELRCDPISGHTALYWYRQSLGQGPEFLIYFQGTGAADDSGLPNDRFFAVRPEGSVSTLKIQRTERGDSAVYLCASSLGRGESPLHFGNGTRLTVT.

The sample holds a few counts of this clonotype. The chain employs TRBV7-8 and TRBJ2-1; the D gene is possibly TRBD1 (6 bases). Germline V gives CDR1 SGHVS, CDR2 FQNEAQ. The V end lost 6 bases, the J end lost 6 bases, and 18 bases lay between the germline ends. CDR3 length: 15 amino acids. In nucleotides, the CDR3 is TGTGCCAGCAGTCGAGACAGGCCCTCGTCCAATGAGCAGTTCTTC. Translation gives CASSRDRPSSNEQFF.

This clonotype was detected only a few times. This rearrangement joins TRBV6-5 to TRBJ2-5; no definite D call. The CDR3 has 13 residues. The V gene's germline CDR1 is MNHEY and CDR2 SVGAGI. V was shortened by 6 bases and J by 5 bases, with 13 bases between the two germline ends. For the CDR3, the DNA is TGTGCCAGCAGCTATATCGGAGCGGAGACCCAGTACTTC. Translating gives CASSYIGAETQYF.